This T cell receptor beta chain appears in the sequencing data of a study of response to subunit inactivated influenza vaccine. Findings and caveats of the study: T cells newly recruited by each seasonal influenza vaccination are few, the authors suggested.

This clonotype was detected only a few times. As yet, its antigen is unknown. TCRdb reprocessed the RT-PCR reads with MiXCR, giving one entry per CDR3 protein. The repertoire holds about 800,000 distinct CDR3 sequences, with 21% as singletons. Trimming pared 5 bases from V and 3 bases from J, leaving 14 bases between. Germline V gene sequence: CDR1 SGHVS, CDR2 FQNEAQ. This CDR3 contains 14 residues. The chain uses TRBV7-8 and TRBJ2-7; TRBD1 is a possible D gene (6 bases). Here the sequenced sample was PBMCs from blood, taken 5 days after vaccination. The receptor's source is a man aged 50-60 years who received an inactivated influenza vaccine. Here the CDR3 reads CASSKNRESYEQYF. CDR3 coding DNA: TGTGCCAGCAGCAAGAACAGGGAGAGCTACGAGCAGTACTTC.